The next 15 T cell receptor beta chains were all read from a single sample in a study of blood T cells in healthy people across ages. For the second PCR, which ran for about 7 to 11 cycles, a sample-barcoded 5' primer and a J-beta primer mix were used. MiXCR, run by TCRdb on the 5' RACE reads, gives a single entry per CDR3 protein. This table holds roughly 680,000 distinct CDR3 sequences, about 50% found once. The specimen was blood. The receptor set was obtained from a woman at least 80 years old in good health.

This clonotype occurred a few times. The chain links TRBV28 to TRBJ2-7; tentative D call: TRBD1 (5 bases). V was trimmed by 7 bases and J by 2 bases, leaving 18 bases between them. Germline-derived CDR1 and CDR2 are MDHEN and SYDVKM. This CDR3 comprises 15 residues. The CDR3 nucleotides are TGTGCCAGCACCCCCCTGGCAGGGCCGACCTACGAGCAGTACTTC. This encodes CASTPLAGPTYEQYF.

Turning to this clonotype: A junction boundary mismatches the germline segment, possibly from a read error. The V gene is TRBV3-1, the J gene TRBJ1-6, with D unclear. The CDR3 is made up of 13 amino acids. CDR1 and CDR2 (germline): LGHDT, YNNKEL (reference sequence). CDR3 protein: CANSSQDNSPLHF. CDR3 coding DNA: TGTGCCAACAGCTCCCAGGACAATTCACCCCTCCACTTT.

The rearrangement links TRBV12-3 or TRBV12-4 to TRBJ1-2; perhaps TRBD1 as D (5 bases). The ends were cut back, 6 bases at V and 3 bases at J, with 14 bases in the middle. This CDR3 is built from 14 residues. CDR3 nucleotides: TGTGCCAGCAGCTCCCCCCCGGGGGACTATGGCTACACCTTC. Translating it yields CASSSPPGDYGYTF.

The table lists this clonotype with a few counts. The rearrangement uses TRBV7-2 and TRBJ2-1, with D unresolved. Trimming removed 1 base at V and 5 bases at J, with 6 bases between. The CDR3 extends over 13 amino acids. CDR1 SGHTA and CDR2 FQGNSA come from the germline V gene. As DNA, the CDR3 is TGTGCCAGCAGCTTAGACGCCCACAATGAGCAGTTCTTC. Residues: CASSLDAHNEQFF.

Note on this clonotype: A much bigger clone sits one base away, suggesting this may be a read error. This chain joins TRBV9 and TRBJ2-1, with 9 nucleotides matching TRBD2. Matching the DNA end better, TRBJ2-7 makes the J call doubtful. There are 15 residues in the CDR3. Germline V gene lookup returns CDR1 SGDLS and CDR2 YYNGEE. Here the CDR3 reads CASSAGLAAYNEQYF. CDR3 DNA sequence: TGTGCCAGCAGCGCGGGACTAGCCGCCTACAATGAGCAGTACTTC.

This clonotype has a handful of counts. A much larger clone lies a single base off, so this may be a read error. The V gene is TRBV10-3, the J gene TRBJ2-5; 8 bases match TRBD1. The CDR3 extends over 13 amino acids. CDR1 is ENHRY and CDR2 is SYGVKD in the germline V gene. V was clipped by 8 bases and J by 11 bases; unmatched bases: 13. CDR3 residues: CAIQGARINEQYF. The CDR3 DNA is TGTGCCATCCAGGGGGCGCGGATCAATGAGCAGTACTTC.

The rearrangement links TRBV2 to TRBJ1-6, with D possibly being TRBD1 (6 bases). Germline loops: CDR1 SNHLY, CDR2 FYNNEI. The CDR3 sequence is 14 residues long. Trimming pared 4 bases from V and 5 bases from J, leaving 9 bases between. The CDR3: CASSGRGDNSPLHF. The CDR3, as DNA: TGTGCCAGCAGTGGTAGGGGGGATAATTCACCCCTCCACTTT. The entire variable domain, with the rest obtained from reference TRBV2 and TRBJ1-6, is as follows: EPEVTQTPSHQVTQMGQEVILRCVPISNHLYFYWYRQILGQKVEFLVSFYNNEISEKSEIFDDQFSVERPDGSNFTLKIRSTKLEDSAMYFCASSGRGDNSPLHFGNGTRLTVT.

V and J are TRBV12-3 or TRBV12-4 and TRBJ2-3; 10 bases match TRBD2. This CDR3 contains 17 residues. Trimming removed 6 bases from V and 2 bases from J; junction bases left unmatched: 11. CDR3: CASSGSGTSVFTDTQYF. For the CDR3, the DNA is TGTGCCAGCAGCGGGTCTGGGACTAGCGTCTTCACAGATACGCAGTATTTT.

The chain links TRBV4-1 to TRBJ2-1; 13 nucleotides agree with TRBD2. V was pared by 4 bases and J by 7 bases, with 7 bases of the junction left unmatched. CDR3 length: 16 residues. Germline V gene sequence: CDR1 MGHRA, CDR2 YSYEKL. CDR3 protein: CASSLTTSGGMNEQFF. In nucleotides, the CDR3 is TGCGCCAGCAGCCTGACGACTAGCGGGGGGATGAATGAGCAGTTCTTC.

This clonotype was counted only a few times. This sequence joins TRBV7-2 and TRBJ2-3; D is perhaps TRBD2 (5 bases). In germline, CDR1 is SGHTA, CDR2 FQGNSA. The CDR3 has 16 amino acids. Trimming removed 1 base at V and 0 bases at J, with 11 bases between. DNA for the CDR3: TGTGCCAGCAGCTTAGGGCGTCTAGCTAGCACAGATACGCAGTATTTT. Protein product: CASSLGRLASTDTQYF.

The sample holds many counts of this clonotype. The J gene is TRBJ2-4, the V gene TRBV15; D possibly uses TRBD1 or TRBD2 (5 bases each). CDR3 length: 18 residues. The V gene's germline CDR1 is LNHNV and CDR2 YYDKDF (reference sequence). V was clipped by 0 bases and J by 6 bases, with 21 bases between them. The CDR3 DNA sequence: TGTGCCACCAGCAGAGATAGTGGCCAGGGTGAGGGTGCAAACATTCAGTACTTC. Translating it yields CATSRDSGQGEGANIQYF.

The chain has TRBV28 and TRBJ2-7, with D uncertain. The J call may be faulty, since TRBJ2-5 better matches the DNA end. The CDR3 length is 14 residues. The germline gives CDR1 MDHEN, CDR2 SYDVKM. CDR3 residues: CASKPPGSRQTQYF. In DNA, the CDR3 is TGTGCCAGCAAACCCCCAGGCTCGAGGCAGACCCAGTACTTC.

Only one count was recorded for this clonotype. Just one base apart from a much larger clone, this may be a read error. This CDR3 is CASSWGLAEYNEQYF. The CDR3 bases are TGCGCCAGCAGCTGGGGACTAGCGGAATACAATGAGCAGTACTTC. The chain joins TRBV5-1 to TRBJ2-1; 11 nucleotides agree with TRBD2. The tail of the sequence fits TRBJ2-7 better, so the J call may be wrong. Per germline, CDR1 SGHRS and CDR2 YFSETQ. The CDR3 has 15 residues.

CDR3 protein: CASTYGVETQYF. CDR3 nucleotides: TGTGCCAGCACCTATGGGGTGGAGACCCAGTACTTC. This chain connects TRBV11-2 to TRBJ2-5; D unclear. This CDR3 has 12 amino acids. V lost 7 bases, J lost 5 bases, and 11 bases lay in between. Germline CDR1 SGHAT, CDR2 FQNNGV.

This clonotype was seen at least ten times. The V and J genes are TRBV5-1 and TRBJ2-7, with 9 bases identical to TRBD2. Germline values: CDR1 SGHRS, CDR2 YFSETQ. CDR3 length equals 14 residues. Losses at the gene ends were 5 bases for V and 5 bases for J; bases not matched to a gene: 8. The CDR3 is CASRLAGDRNEQYF. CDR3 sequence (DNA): TGCGCCAGCAGATTAGCGGGAGACAGGAACGAGCAGTACTTC.